This T cell receptor (beta chain) was profiled in a study of human T cells and chemical hapten exposure. Whole-study context: Upper-back patch tests with 0.01% DPC were read at 6 days. Small discrepancies in pooled library volume mainly accounted for the varying TCR yields per sample.

This clonotype was counted at least ten times. The antigen is undetermined. Regarding time point: patch test 1, 2 weeks after DPC sensitization. Specified treatment: therapeutic diphenylcyclopropenone sensitization with weekly scalp DPC. From germline, CDR1 is SQVTM and CDR2 ANQGSEA. This CDR3 spans 11 amino acids. V was shortened by 3 bases and J by 6 bases, with 6 bases between the two germline ends. MiXCR was run by TCRdb on the RACE reads, yielding one entry per CDR3 protein. This sample carries about 120,000 distinct CDR3 sequences, around 13% of them seen once, and the ten largest clones take about 0.9%. Findings and limits, study-wide: TCRs above 1 in 1000 frequency did not change with DPC sensitization.

Sequences were derived from whole blood, sampled in connection with sensitization to the hapten diphenylcyclopropenone (DPC). The receptor comes from a man aged 18 to 35 with alopecia areata. Some clones in this sample may be carry-over from other donors' samples. The chain employs TRBV29-1 and TRBJ2-4, with D unresolved. DNA of the CDR3: TGCAGCGTTGACTCGGGAAACATTCAGTACTTC. This encodes CSVDSGNIQYF.